The 14 T cell receptor beta chains presented below share a single source sample, sequenced in a study of blood T cell repertoires in COVID-19. TCRdb keeps only in-frame clones here, not all; method: immunoSEQ multiplex PCR. The sample includes about 140,000 clones, 88% of them seen just once. Input material: peripheral blood. The receptors here all came from a woman aged 55-75 years with acute or convalescent COVID-19.

This clone was seen a few times. The V call is TRBV27, the J call TRBJ1-6, with D perhaps matching TRBD1 (6 bases). Trimming removed 6 bases at V and 1 base at J, with 19 bases between. CDR3 size: 18 residues. Germline V gene lookup returns CDR1 MNHEY and CDR2 SMNVEV (reference sequence). CDR3 region: CASSPLKQGGSYNSPLHF. The CDR3 bases are TGTGCCAGCAGCCCCCTTAAACAGGGAGGGTCCTATAATTCACCCCTCCACTTT.

The chain recombines TRBV4-3 with TRBJ2-1, with TRBD2 as a possible D gene (7 bases). V lost 0 bases, J lost 2 bases, and 11 bases lay in between. CDR1 LGHNA and CDR2 YSLEER come from the germline V gene. The CDR3 spans 16 residues. CDR3 loop: CASSQEGGGTYNEQFF. CDR3 nucleotides: TGCGCCAGCAGCCAAGAGGGGGGGGGCACCTACAATGAGCAGTTCTTC.

This clone was seen a handful of times. V is TRBV6-5 and J is TRBJ1-2; TRBD1 agrees at 8 bases. Germline V gene data show CDR1 as MNHEY and CDR2 as SVGAGI. Unmatched junction bases numbered 5, after V lost 4 bases and J lost 4 bases. This CDR3 comprises 14 residues. The DNA for the CDR3 is TGTGCCAGCAGTTCCGGACAGGGCGGCTATGGCTACACCTTC. Translation gives CASSSGQGGYGYTF.

The table lists this clone with a count of one. The chain joins TRBV27 to TRBJ2-7; 7 bases map to TRBD1. Germline V gives CDR1 MNHEY, CDR2 SMNVEV (reference sequence). The ends lost 0 bases at V and 7 bases at J; junction bases unmatched: 12. This CDR3 comprises 16 residues. DNA of the CDR3: TGTGCCAGCAGTTTATCCCCCGAGGGGGCGGTTCGGGAGCAGTACTTC. This gives the protein CASSLSPEGAVREQYF.

This sequence joins TRBV2 and TRBJ2-5; 13 nucleotides align to TRBD2. The ends lost 8 bases at V and 1 base at J; junction bases unmatched: 4. This CDR3 is built from 15 residues. Looked up from germline, CDR1 is SNHLY and CDR2 is FYNNEI. The CDR3 nucleotides are TGTGCCAGCCTTAGGACTAGCGGGGGCCAAGAGACCCAGTACTTC. It specifies CASLRTSGGQETQYF.

This clone was seen only once. DNA of the CDR3: TGCGCCAGCAGCCAGGTCGGGGGAAACACTGAAGCTTTCTTT. Its translation: CASSQVGGNTEAFF. V usage is TRBV5-1 and J usage is TRBJ1-1; a weak D match, TRBD1 (5 bases). This CDR3 is 14 amino acids long. Per germline, CDR1 SGHRS and CDR2 YFSETQ. The V gene lost 4 bases and the J gene lost 2 bases, with 12 bases spanning the gap.

The V and J genes are TRBV12-3 or TRBV12-4 and TRBJ1-2; tentatively, D is TRBD1 (6 bases). CDR3 size: 13 residues. Trimming shortened V by 4 bases and J by 5 bases, and 11 bases separated the two germline ends. CDR3 in amino acids: CASSSEGGYGYTF. For the CDR3, the DNA is TGTGCCAGCAGTTCCGAAGGGGGTTATGGCTACACCTTC.

The chain carries TRBV6-5 and TRBJ1-6; tentative D call: TRBD1 (5 bases). The CDR3 runs to 15 residues. Germline values: CDR1 MNHEY, CDR2 SVGAGI. V lost 6 bases to trimming and J lost 0 bases, with 9 bases between them. The CDR3 DNA reads as TGTGCCAGCAGGACAGAAAGCTCCTATAATTCACCCCTCCACTTT. Amino acids: CASRTESSYNSPLHF.

The chain uses TRBV29-1 and TRBJ1-1; 9 bases match TRBD1. Germline trimming cut 0 bases from V and 3 bases from J; bases unmatched to any gene: 5. Per the germline V gene, CDR1 is SQVTM and CDR2 is ANQGSEA. CDR3 length: 15 residues. CDR3 DNA sequence: TGCAGCGTTGAAGATCTAGGACAGGGGTACACTGAAGCTTTCTTT. Amino acids: CSVEDLGQGYTEAFF. The full variable domain, with the rest looked up from reference TRBV29-1 and TRBJ1-1, is SAVISQKPSRDICQRGTSLTIQCQVDSQVTMMFWYRQQPGQSLTLIATANQGSEATYESGFVIDKFPISRPNLTFSTLTVSNMSPEDSSIYLCSVEDLGQGYTEAFFGQGTRLTVV.

This chain links TRBV9 with TRBJ2-2, with D possibly being TRBD1 (5 bases). Trimming took off 4 bases at V and 6 bases at J, with 16 bases between the two ends. The length of the CDR3 is 15 residues. In germline, CDR1 is SGDLS, CDR2 YYNGEE. In DNA form, the CDR3 reads TGTGCCAGCAGCCCCCGAGTTTTAGGGGCCGGGGAGCTGTTTTTT. This encodes CASSPRVLGAGELFF.

V is TRBV24-1 and J is TRBJ2-2, with a tentative D call TRBD1 (6 bases). The CDR3 is 12 amino acids. Looked up from germline, CDR1 is KGHDR and CDR2 is SFDVKD. Trimming removed 7 bases at V and 4 bases at J, with 6 bases between. CDR3 DNA: TGTGCCACCAGGGACAGCACCGGGGAGCTGTTTTTT. Its protein is CATRDSTGELFF.

This chain connects TRBV27 to TRBJ1-5; D not certain. Germline V gene data show CDR1 as MNHEY and CDR2 as SMNVEV (reference sequence). The CDR3 spans 16 residues. Trimming left V 3 bases short and J 2 bases short, with 14 bases between. The CDR3 sequence is CASSFRSGKGNQPQHF. The CDR3 bases are TGTGCCAGCAGTTTTAGATCGGGAAAAGGCAATCAGCCCCAGCATTTT.

V and J are TRBV13 and TRBJ1-1; perhaps TRBD1 as D (6 bases). The CDR3 is 15 amino acids. Germline values: CDR1 PRHDT, CDR2 FYEKMQ (reference sequence). V shed 6 bases and J shed 6 bases, with 20 bases lying between them. The CDR3 protein is CASRPEKQGKAEAFF. DNA for the CDR3: TGTGCCAGCAGGCCAGAAAAACAGGGTAAAGCTGAAGCTTTCTTT.

The chain is built from TRBV4-3 and TRBJ2-7, with D perhaps matching TRBD2 (5 bases). Trimming cost V 0 bases and J 4 bases, with 7 bases left between them. This CDR3 contains 13 residues. Germline loops: CDR1 LGHNA, CDR2 YSLEER. The CDR3 spells CASSQDWEYEQYF. The CDR3 DNA sequence: TGCGCCAGCAGCCAAGATTGGGAGTACGAGCAGTACTTC.